Given below is one T cell receptor beta chain in context. No antigen is known for it. This specimen belongs to a study of identifying expanded T cells in peripheral blood. In germline, CDR1 is SGDLS, CDR2 YYNGEE. CDR3 size: 16 residues. V lost 6 bases and J lost 7; bases outside the gene matches: 18. Sequencing was performed with immunoSEQ multiplex PCR; in TCRdb, only in-frame clones are kept and a portion is missing. The sample yields tens of thousands of clones, 84% seen once. Study-wide results and limits: Across healthy donors, higher total template counts meant significantly greater roughly 2-week count variance. Technical replicates showed roughly 1.2 changed clones; roughly two weeks roughly 16; four weeks 19.

This clonotype originated in a person aged 18 to 75 in good health. The sequenced sample consisted of blood. V gene TRBV9 combines with J gene TRBJ1-2, with 7 bases aligning to TRBD1. The DNA of the CDR3 is TGTGCCAGCACTCGGGAGGTTGGGACAGCGGTGGGTGGCTACACCTTC. Protein product: CASTREVGTAVGGYTF.